Listed below are T cell receptor beta chains from one sample, sequenced in a study of T cell responses to AZD1222 COVID-19 vaccine. The assay was immunoSEQ multiplex PCR, and TCRdb's table has in-frame clones only and misses some. This table holds around 150,000 clones, roughly 94% found once. Sequenced here: peripheral blood, sampled on day 0 of AZD1222 vaccination. Source of these receptors: an adult in good health. Both conserved end residues are part of each CDR3. D genes are given only for firm matches. Clone size is not always given. Where it is, it says once, few, many or a class for expanded clones.

v_gene,j_gene,abundance,d_gene,CDR3nt,CDR3aa
TRBV9,TRBJ2-6,-,TRBD1,TGTGCCAGCAGCGTAACCACAGGGGACTCTGGGGCCAACGTCCTGACTTTC,CASSVTTGDSGANVLTF
TRBV6-2/TRBV6-3,TRBJ2-1,-,TRBD2,TGTGCCAGCAGTTACTCGCGGGGGGCCTCCTACAATGAGCAGTTCTTC,CASSYSRGASYNEQFF
TRBV18,TRBJ1-4,-,-,TGTGCCAGCTCACCCCGACAGACTAATGAAAAACTGTTTTTT,CASSPRQTNEKLFF
TRBV6-5,TRBJ1-3,-,-,TGTGCCAGCAGTTTGGGACGGCTCTCTGGAAACACCATATATTTT,CASSLGRLSGNTIYF
TRBV10-3,TRBJ2-1,once,TRBD2,TGTGCCATCCGGGGGGGACAATACAATGAGCAGTTCTTC,CAIRGGQYNEQFF
TRBV28,TRBJ1-2,-,-,TGTGCCAGCAGTTCCACTGGGGGCCCAGCTAACTATGGCTACACCTTC,CASSSTGGPANYGYTF
TRBV6-1,TRBJ2-5,-,TRBD2,TGTGCCAGCAGTGAAGCGCCTAGCGGGGCGGAGACCCAGTACTTC,CASSEAPSGAETQYF
TRBV5-5,TRBJ1-1,-,-,TGTGCCAGCAGCGTTTATATGAACACTGAAGCTTTCTTT,CASSVYMNTEAFF
TRBV3-1/TRBV3-2,TRBJ1-2,-,-,TGTGCCAGCAGCCCAAAGTACAGTAACTATGGCTACACCTTC,CASSPKYSNYGYTF
TRBV5-5,TRBJ2-1,-,-,TGTGCCAGCAGCTCGGCAAGAGGGGGGAGATTTTTTGAGCAGTTCTTC,CASSSARGGRFFEQFF
TRBV2,TRBJ2-1,-,-,TGTGCCAGCAGCCTAGGGACCGTGAGGTTCTTC,CASSLGTVRFF
TRBV24-1,TRBJ1-2,-,TRBD1,TGTGCCACCAGTGATGACATGACAGGGGGCGCAAGGAATGGCTACACCTTC,CATSDDMTGGARNGYTF
TRBV11-2,TRBJ2-5,-,-,TGTGCCAGCAGCTTAATAGTAGGCCTTTGGGAGACCCAGTACTTC,CASSLIVGLWETQYF
TRBV7-2,TRBJ1-5,once,-,TGTGCCAGCAGCTTAGCCTCGGACAGTAGCAATCAGCCCCAGCATTTT,CASSLASDSSNQPQHF
TRBV28,TRBJ2-3,-,TRBD1,TGTGCCAGCACCTTACGGACAGGGATATATACGCAGTATTTT,CASTLRTGIYTQYF
TRBV6-5,TRBJ1-2,-,-,TGTGCCAGCTCGAAAGGGGGGGTCTATGGCTACACCTTC,CASSKGGVYGYTF
TRBV7-9,TRBJ2-1,once,TRBD1,TGTGCCAGCAGCCCCGGGACAGGGGATTACAATGAGCAGTTCTTC,CASSPGTGDYNEQFF
TRBV18,TRBJ2-6,-,-,TGTGCCAGCTCACCGGGAGTACCGACCTCTGGGGCCAACGTCCTGACTTTC,CASSPGVPTSGANVLTF
TRBV12-3/TRBV12-4,TRBJ2-4,-,-,TGTGCCAGCAGTTCCCGCAGGTACATTCAGTACTTC,CASSSRRYIQYF
TRBV28,TRBJ1-2,-,-,TGTGCCAGCAGTCCACCGGTATTGTATGGCTACACCTTC,CASSPPVLYGYTF
TRBV27,TRBJ2-1,-,TRBD2,TGTGCCAGCAAAGGGACTAGCGCGTACAATGAGCAGTTCTTC,CASKGTSAYNEQFF
TRBV7-2,TRBJ1-1,-,-,TGTGCCAGCAGCCCCGCAGTGAGCAGTGGAGCTTTCTTT,CASSPAVSSGAFF
TRBV5-1,TRBJ2-1,-,TRBD2,TGCGCCAGCAGCTTGGACGTCTCGGGAGGCAATGAGCAGTTCTTC,CASSLDVSGGNEQFF
TRBV6-5,TRBJ1-2,-,-,TGTGCCAGCAGTCCAGACAGGCTTGGAGTTCTTGGCTACACCTTC,CASSPDRLGVLGYTF
TRBV7-9,TRBJ1-5,-,-,TGTGCCAGCAGCTTAGTAGGGGGGAATCAGCCCCAGCATTTT,CASSLVGGNQPQHF
TRBV6-6,TRBJ1-2,-,-,TGTGCCAGCAGTCCCACCCCTAACTATGGCTACACCTTC,CASSPTPNYGYTF
TRBV12-5,TRBJ2-3,-,-,TGTGCTAGTGGTTCAAGCATTGCAGAACCGCCCGATACGCAGTATTTT,CASGSSIAEPPDTQYF
TRBV19,TRBJ1-1,once,-,TGTGCCAGTAGTCCGGATCAGGGCGCAGCTTTCTTT,CASSPDQGAAFF
TRBV5-6,TRBJ1-4,-,-,TGTGCCAGCAGCTTGTGGTGGGGCGGTGGTGAAAAACTGTTTTTT,CASSLWWGGGEKLFF
TRBV4-1,TRBJ1-2,-,TRBD1,TGCGCCAGCAGCCAAGGATCCGGGACAGGCCTCTACACCTTC,CASSQGSGTGLYTF
TRBV2,TRBJ2-5,-,-,TGTGCCAGCAGTGTCTGGGGAAACCAAGAGACCCAGTACTTC,CASSVWGNQETQYF
TRBV3-1/TRBV3-2,TRBJ2-2,-,TRBD2,TGTGCCAGCAGTCCATCGGGGGGGACCAACACCGGGGAGCTGTTTTTT,CASSPSGGTNTGELFF
TRBV19,TRBJ2-5,-,-,TGTGCCAGTAGTAGCACGGCCAGAAAAGAGACCCAGTACTTC,CASSSTARKETQYF
TRBV19,TRBJ1-1,-,-,TGTGCCAGTAGAGACACTGAAGCTTTCTTT,CASRDTEAFF
TRBV6-5,TRBJ1-2,-,-,TGTGCCAGCCGAAACAGGGATAGTGGTGGCTACACCTTC,CASRNRDSGGYTF
TRBV5-1,TRBJ2-3,-,-,TGCGCCAGCAGCGGGACTTACGAAAGAGATACGCAGTATTTT,CASSGTYERDTQYF
TRBV2,TRBJ1-2,-,-,TGTGCCAGCACTGGAGATAACTATGGCTACACCTTC,CASTGDNYGYTF
TRBV20-1,TRBJ1-6,-,-,TGCAGTGCTAGTTGGGACGGCATCTATAATTCACCCCTCCACTTT,CSASWDGIYNSPLHF
TRBV3-1/TRBV3-2,TRBJ2-1,-,-,TGTGCCAGCAGCCAAGAGTGGGCTTACCCCTACAATGAGCAGTTCTTC,CASSQEWAYPYNEQFF
TRBV7-2,TRBJ1-2,-,TRBD1,TGTGCCAGCAGCTCGGGTCGGGGACAGGGGGCGTTTAGTTATGGCTACACCTTC,CASSSGRGQGAFSYGYTF
TRBV6-1,TRBJ2-1,-,-,TGTGCCAGCAGTGAAGGGCTCTCCAATGAGCAGTTCTTC,CASSEGLSNEQFF
TRBV15,TRBJ1-6,-,TRBD1,TGTGCCACCAGCAGAGGAGCCGGGACAGTGGCAGGAGGTTCACCCCTCCACTTT,CATSRGAGTVAGGSPLHF
TRBV5-4,TRBJ2-5,-,TRBD2,TGTGCCAGCAGCCCTGGTAATAGCGGGTACCAAGAGACCCAGTACTTC,CASSPGNSGYQETQYF
TRBV28,TRBJ1-1,once,-,TGTGCCAGCAGAACCCATACAACGAACACTGAAGCTTTCTTT,CASRTHTTNTEAFF
TRBV7-9,TRBJ2-1,-,-,TGTGCCAGCAGCTTCCCGTACCGCAATGAGCAGTTCTTC,CASSFPYRNEQFF
TRBV6-4,TRBJ2-5,-,TRBD2,TGTGCCAGCAGTGAAACTAGCGGGGGCCAAGAGACCCAGTACTTC,CASSETSGGQETQYF
TRBV6-2/TRBV6-3,TRBJ1-3,-,-,TGTGCCAGCAGTTACAATTTACCGGGAGCCGGAGCTGGAAACACCATATATTTT,CASSYNLPGAGAGNTIYF
TRBV19,TRBJ1-5,-,-,TGTGCCAGTAGTATTTGGGGTGGAGTGAATCAGCCCCAGCATTTT,CASSIWGGVNQPQHF
TRBV25-1,TRBJ1-5,once,-,TGTGCCAGCAGTGAACCAGACATGGCGGAGCCCCAGCATTTT,CASSEPDMAEPQHF